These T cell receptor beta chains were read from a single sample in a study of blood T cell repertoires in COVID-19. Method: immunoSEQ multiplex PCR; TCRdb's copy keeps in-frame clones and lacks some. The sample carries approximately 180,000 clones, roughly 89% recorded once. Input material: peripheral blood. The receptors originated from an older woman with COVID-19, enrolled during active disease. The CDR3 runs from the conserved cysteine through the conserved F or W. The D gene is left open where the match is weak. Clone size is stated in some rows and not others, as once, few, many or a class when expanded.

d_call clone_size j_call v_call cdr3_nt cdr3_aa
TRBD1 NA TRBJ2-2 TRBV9 TGTGCCAGCAGCAAGACAGGGGGCACCGGGGAGCTGTTTTTT CASSKTGGTGELFF
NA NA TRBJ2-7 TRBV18 TGTGCCAGCTCAACGGGGGGCTTGGGTAGCGAGCAGTACTTC CASSTGGLGSEQYF
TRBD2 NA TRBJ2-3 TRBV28 TGTGCCAGCAGTGCGACTAGCGGATTTACAGATACGCAGTATTTT CASSATSGFTDTQYF
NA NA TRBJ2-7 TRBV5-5 TGTGCCAGCAGCTTGGACCGGGGTTCCTACGAGCAGTACTTC CASSLDRGSYEQYF
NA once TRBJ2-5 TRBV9 TGTGCCAGCAGCGTAGGGGTGAGCGACCAAGAGACCCAGTACTTC CASSVGVSDQETQYF
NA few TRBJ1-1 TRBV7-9 TGTGCCAGCAGCTTAGGGGGCAGTACACTTTTAACTGAAGCTTTCTTT CASSLGGSTLLTEAFF
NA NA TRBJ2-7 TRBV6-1 TGTGCCAGCAGTGAAATCAGGGTTCACTACGAGCAGTACTTC CASSEIRVHYEQYF
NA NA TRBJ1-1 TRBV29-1 TGCAGCGCCGGAGACACTGAAGCTTTCTTT CSAGDTEAFF
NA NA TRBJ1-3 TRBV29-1 TGCAGCGTTGCGCCACAGGATAGCTCTGGAAACACCATATATTTT CSVAPQDSSGNTIYF
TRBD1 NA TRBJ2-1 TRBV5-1 TGCGCCAGCAGCTTGTCGATTGCGGACAGGGCTAACAATGAGCAGTTCTTC CASSLSIADRANNEQFF
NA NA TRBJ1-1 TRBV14 TGTGCCAGCAGCCCCGGCGGGGCTTTGGGCACTGAAGCTTTCTTT CASSPGGALGTEAFF